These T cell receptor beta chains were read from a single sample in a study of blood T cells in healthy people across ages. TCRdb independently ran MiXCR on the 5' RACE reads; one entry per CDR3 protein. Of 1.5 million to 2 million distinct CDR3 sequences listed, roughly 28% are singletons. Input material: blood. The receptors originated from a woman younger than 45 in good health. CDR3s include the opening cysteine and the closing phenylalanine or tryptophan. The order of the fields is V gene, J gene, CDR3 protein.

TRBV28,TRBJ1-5,CASRGREVSNQPQHF
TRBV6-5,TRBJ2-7,CATGRGVDEQYF
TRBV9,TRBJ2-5,CASSLGPSPQETQYF
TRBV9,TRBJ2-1,CASSVVAGVDNEQFF
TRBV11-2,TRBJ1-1,CASSGSGFGAFF
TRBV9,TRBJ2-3,CASSVGGTYGMGTDTQYF
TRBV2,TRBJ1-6,CASREEGAGSPLHF
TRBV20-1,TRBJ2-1,CSAYSGREAGEQFF
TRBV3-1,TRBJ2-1,CASSQGGAAYNEQFF
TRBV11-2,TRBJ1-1,CASSLDGTRTEAFF
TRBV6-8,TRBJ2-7,CASSYRDQPLSEQYF
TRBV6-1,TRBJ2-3,CASRVRNGDTDTQYF
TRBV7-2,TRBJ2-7,CASGLTLWAEQYF
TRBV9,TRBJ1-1,CASSPQSGGTEAFF
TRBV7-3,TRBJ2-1,CASSRTSGPTYNEQFF
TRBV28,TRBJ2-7,CASSLGFRGPYEQYF
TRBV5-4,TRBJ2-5,CASSILQGFQETQYF
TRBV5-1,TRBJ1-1,CASSLLGLNTEAFF
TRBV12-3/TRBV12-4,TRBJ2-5,CASNEGTETQYF
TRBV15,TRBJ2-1,CATDRAYNEQFF
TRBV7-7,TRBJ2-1,CASSIGGRDRGLRDEQFF
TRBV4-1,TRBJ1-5,CASSQVGPGPQHF
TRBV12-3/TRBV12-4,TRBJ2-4,CASSQLDGQGEDIQYF
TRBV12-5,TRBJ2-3,CASGPPSSADTQYF
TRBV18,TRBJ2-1,CASSPHRGNEQFF
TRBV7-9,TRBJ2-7,CASSLVWGQGDYEQYF
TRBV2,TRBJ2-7,CASSPDPDIRTQYF
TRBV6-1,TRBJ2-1,CASSDRGRFGYEQFF
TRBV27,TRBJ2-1,CASGPDRNEQFF
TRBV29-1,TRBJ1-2,CSVGGGADGYTF
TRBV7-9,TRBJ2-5,CASSSTSGQYNEQYF
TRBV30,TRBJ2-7,CAWNGGSYEQYF
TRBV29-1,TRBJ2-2,CSAGGLAGPNTGELFF
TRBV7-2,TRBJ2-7,CASSPTGTSGRQQYF
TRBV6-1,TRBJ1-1,CAISPGQVTDTEAFF
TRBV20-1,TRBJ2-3,CSASSGAITDTQYF